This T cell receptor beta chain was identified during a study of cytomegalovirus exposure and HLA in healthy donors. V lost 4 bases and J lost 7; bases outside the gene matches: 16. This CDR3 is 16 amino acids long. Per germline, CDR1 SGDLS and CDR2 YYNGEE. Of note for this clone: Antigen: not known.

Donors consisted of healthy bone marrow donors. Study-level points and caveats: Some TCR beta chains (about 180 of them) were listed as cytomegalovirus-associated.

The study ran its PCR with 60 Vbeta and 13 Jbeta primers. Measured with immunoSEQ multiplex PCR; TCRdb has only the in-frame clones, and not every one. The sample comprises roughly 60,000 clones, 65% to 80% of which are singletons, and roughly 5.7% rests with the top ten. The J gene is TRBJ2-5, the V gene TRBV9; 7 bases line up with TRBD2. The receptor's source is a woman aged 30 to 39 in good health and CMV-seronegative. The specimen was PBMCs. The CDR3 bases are TGTGCCAGCAGCCCTACGGGAGGAGGGTCAAAGGCGACCCAGTACTTC. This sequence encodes CASSPTGGGSKATQYF.